This TCR beta chain was retrieved from a study of beta chain features in type 1 diabetes. This clone was recorded a few times. Other DNA sequences within the sample encode an identical CDR3. Unmatched junction bases numbered 4, after V lost 3 bases and J lost 3 bases. Germline V CDR1 and CDR2: KGHSH, LQKENI. The CDR3 is made up of 15 amino acids. What was sequenced were expressed TCRB transcripts, since all of the isolated RNA had been reverse transcribed. The method was immunoSEQ multiplex PCR; TCRdb's version includes in-frame clones alone and lacks a portion of them. The sample has 900,000 or so clones, 15% to 20% seen once.

The receptor comes from a woman aged 18-29 years in good health. The source material was naive CD4+ T cells from blood. J is TRBJ2-7 and V is TRBV18; 11 positions match TRBD1. Here the CDR3 DNA reads TGTGCCAGCTCACCCGGGACAGGGGGGGACTACGAGCAGTACTTC. Translated, it gives CASSPGTGGDYEQYF.